These 20 T cell receptor beta chains came from one sample sequenced in a study of blood T cell repertoires in COVID-19. Data came from immunoSEQ multiplex PCR; TCRdb stores just in-frame clones and leaves some out. Among hundreds of thousands of clones listed, about 89% were seen once. The specimen sequenced was peripheral blood. Source of these receptors: a woman in her forties or fifties with COVID-19, enrolled during active disease.

The V and J genes are TRBV19 and TRBJ1-1; 8 bases fit TRBD1. The V gene end was trimmed by 5 bases and the J gene end by 4 bases; junction bases not matched to a gene: 9. The CDR3 has 15 amino acids. Germline V gene sequence: CDR1 LNHDA, CDR2 SQIVND (reference sequence). In DNA form, the CDR3 reads TGTGCCAGTAGTCTCCCGACAGGGGTGGGCACTGAAGCTTTCTTT. Protein product: CASSLPTGVGTEAFF.

The chain recombines TRBV21-1 with TRBJ1-5; TRBD1, as called in the table, went unchecked against the DNA. TRBV21-1 is annotated as a pseudogene. The CDR3 loop spans 17 amino acids. Written as DNA, the CDR3 is TGTGCCAGCAGCAACGGCCCCCGGACAGACAGCAATCAGCCCCAGCATTTT. Translation gives CASSNGPRTDSNQPQHF.

On this clone itself: Within the sample, other DNA sequences also encode this same CDR3. The chain employs TRBV5-1 and TRBJ2-3; D is perhaps TRBD2 (6 bases). Germline V gene sequence: CDR1 SGHRS, CDR2 YFSETQ. The ends were cut back, 5 bases at V and 0 bases at J, with 7 bases in the middle. The length of the CDR3 is 13 residues. The CDR3: CASSSGSTDTQYF. The DNA of the CDR3 is TGCGCCAGCAGTAGCGGTAGCACAGATACGCAGTATTTT.

CDR3 in DNA: TGTGCCAGCAGCGCTACTAGCGGATACACCGGGGAGCTGTTTTTT. The encoded protein is CASSATSGYTGELFF. V is TRBV9 and J is TRBJ2-2; the match to TRBD2 covers 8 bases. Germline loops: CDR1 SGDLS, CDR2 YYNGEE. Losses at the gene ends were 3 bases for V and 3 bases for J; bases not matched to a gene: 4. There are 15 residues in the CDR3.

This chain links TRBV19 with TRBJ2-5, with 11 bases lining up with TRBD2. Germline V gene sequence: CDR1 LNHDA, CDR2 SQIVND (reference sequence). The CDR3 is 17 amino acids. V gave up 5 bases and J gave up 4 bases; unmatched junction bases: 12. CDR3 protein: CASSAPGNSGRGETQYF. The CDR3 DNA is TGTGCCAGTAGTGCCCCAGGAAATAGCGGGAGGGGAGAGACCCAGTACTTC.

The chain recombines TRBV28 with TRBJ2-3; 11 bases are shared with TRBD2. The CDR3 spans 18 residues. The germline V gene has CDR1 MDHEN and CDR2 SYDVKM. J gave up 2 bases and V 4 bases, and 11 bases lay outside the gene matches. The CDR3 protein is CASSSGTSGDGATDTQYF. The CDR3 DNA reads TGTGCCAGCAGTTCCGGGACTAGCGGAGACGGGGCCACAGATACGCAGTATTTT.

The chain combines TRBV7-2 with TRBJ2-7, with D possibly TRBD1 on 5 matching bases. CDR1 is SGHTA, CDR2 FQGNSA, per germline. This CDR3 is 16 amino acids long. The germline V and J ends were trimmed by 1 base and 0 bases, with 13 bases remaining between them. The CDR3 nucleotides are TGTGCCAGCAGCTTAGTTCTGGGGCCAAACTCCTACGAGCAGTACTTC. This encodes CASSLVLGPNSYEQYF. Full variable domain (rest looked up from reference TRBV7-2 and TRBJ2-7): GAGVSQSPSNKVTEKGKDVELRCDPISGHTALYWYRQSLGQGLEFLIYFQGNSAPDKSGLPSDRFSAERTGGSVSTLTIQRTQQEDSAVYLCASSLVLGPNSYEQYFGPGTRLTVT.

This clone turned up a few times. The CDR3 DNA is TGTGCCAGCAGTCCCCAGGCGATCGGCAAAAACATTCAGTACTTC. It yields the protein CASSPQAIGKNIQYF. The rearrangement joins TRBV27 to TRBJ2-4, with D unresolved. The CDR3 is made up of 15 amino acids. V shed 5 bases and J shed 3 bases, with 14 bases lying between them. Germline CDR1 MNHEY, CDR2 SMNVEV (reference sequence).

The chain carries TRBV6-5 and TRBJ2-3; no firm D call. Germline lookup yields CDR1 MNHEY and CDR2 SVGAGI. V lost 2 bases and J lost 2, with 11 bases in between. CDR3 length: 15 residues. Here the CDR3 DNA reads TGTGCCAGCAGTTACGCCATCGCCTACACAGATACGCAGTATTTT. It encodes CASSYAIAYTDTQYF.

The CDR3 DNA is TGTGCCAGCAGCACAAGACAGGGTACTTTTAACTATGGCTACACCTTC. Residues: CASSTRQGTFNYGYTF. The chain carries TRBV13 and TRBJ1-2; 7 nucleotides line up with TRBD1. The ends lost 5 bases at V and 1 base at J; junction bases unmatched: 10. Germline assignment: CDR1 PRHDT and CDR2 FYEKMQ (reference sequence). The CDR3 covers 16 residues.

This sequence joins TRBV9 and TRBJ2-3; 8 bases fit TRBD2. The CDR3 has 16 amino acids. Germline CDR1 SGDLS, CDR2 YYNGEE. J lost 3 bases, V lost 2 bases, and 8 bases had no gene match. The CDR3 protein is CASSVPGLAGTDTQYF. DNA of the CDR3: TGTGCCAGCAGCGTTCCGGGGCTAGCGGGTACAGATACGCAGTATTTT.

The genes are TRBV11-2 and TRBJ1-2; tentative D call: TRBD1 (5 bases). The CDR3 is 11 residues long. The V gene lost 8 bases and the J gene lost 6 bases, with 10 bases spanning the gap. The germline CDR1 and CDR2 sequences are SGHAT and FQNNGV. This chain's CDR3 is CASPGGHGYTF. CDR3 in DNA: TGTGCCAGCCCGGGGGGTCATGGCTACACCTTC.

V is TRBV2 and J is TRBJ2-7, with no clear D. Germline loops: CDR1 SNHLY, CDR2 FYNNEI. The CDR3 length is 15 residues. The V end lost 0 bases, the J end lost 4 bases, and 13 bases lay between the germline ends. CDR3 protein: CASSEARDFKYEQYF. The CDR3 nucleotides are TGTGCCAGCAGTGAAGCGCGTGACTTCAAATACGAGCAGTACTTC.

This clone showed up just once. The rearrangement links TRBV12-5 to TRBJ2-3; 9 bases are a match to TRBD1. Germline V gives CDR1 LGHNT, CDR2 FRNRAP. This CDR3 region has 14 residues. V lost 6 bases and J lost 5; bases outside the gene matches: 6. Here the CDR3 DNA reads TGTGCTAGTGGCCTGGACAGGGGAGGAGATACGCAGTATTTT. Translation gives CASGLDRGGDTQYF.

The rearrangement uses TRBV5-4 and TRBJ2-2, with 10 bases that match TRBD1. J was trimmed by 8 bases and V by 5 bases; bases with no gene match: 9. Looked up from germline, CDR1 is SGHNT and CDR2 is YYREEE (reference sequence). The CDR3 sequence is 15 residues long. The CDR3 protein is CASSRGQGSYGELFF. CDR3 DNA sequence: TGTGCCAGCAGTCGGGGACAGGGGTCGTATGGGGAGCTGTTTTTT.

This chain joins TRBV5-6 and TRBJ2-2; 7 nucleotides agree with TRBD1. The CDR3 has 14 amino acids. V lost 3 bases to trimming and J lost 5 bases; unmatched junction nucleotides: 4. The germline V gene has CDR1 SGHDT and CDR2 YYEEEE. The CDR3 loop reads CASSSGQATGELFF. The CDR3 DNA follows: TGTGCCAGCAGCTCCGGACAGGCTACCGGGGAGCTGTTTTTT. The whole variable domain, filled in from reference TRBV5-6 and TRBJ2-2, reads DAGVTQSPTHLIKTRGQQVTLRCSPKSGHDTVSWYQQALGQGPQFIFQYYEEEERQRGNFPDRFSGHQFPNYSSELNVNALLLGDSALYLCASSSGQATGELFFGEGSRLTVL.

The chain links TRBV7-9 to TRBJ2-6; TRBD1 might be the D (5 bases). V gave up 10 bases and J gave up 0 bases, with 10 bases separating them. The CDR3 totals 14 residues. Germline V gene data show CDR1 as SEHNR and CDR2 as FQNEAQ (reference sequence). CDR3: CATDSGSGANVLTF. In DNA form, the CDR3 reads TGTGCCACTGACAGTGGCTCTGGGGCCAACGTCCTGACTTTC.

The chain links TRBV19 to TRBJ2-1, with 7 bases aligning to TRBD1. From germline, CDR1 is LNHDA and CDR2 SQIVND (reference sequence). Trimming removed 7 bases from V and 5 bases from J; junction bases left unmatched: 5. CDR3 length equals 13 residues. The CDR3 is CASKGTDNNEQFF. For the CDR3, the DNA is TGTGCCAGTAAGGGGACAGATAACAATGAGCAGTTCTTC. Variable domain in full (rest from reference TRBV19 and TRBJ2-1): DGGITQSPKYLFRKEGQNVTLSCEQNLNHDAMYWYRQDPGQGLRLIYYSQIVNDFQKGDIAEGYSVSREKKESFPLTVTSAQKNPTAFYLCASKGTDNNEQFFGPGTRLTVL.

The J gene is TRBJ2-6, the V gene TRBV18; 7 bases fit TRBD1. Trimming cost V 3 bases and J 0 bases; bases outside gene matches: 11. Germline V lookup: CDR1 KGHSH, CDR2 LQKENI. CDR3 length: 19 amino acids. This chain's CDR3 is CASSPLPGQLGSGANVLTF. In nucleotides, the CDR3 is TGTGCCAGCTCACCGCTGCCGGGACAGCTAGGCTCTGGGGCCAACGTCCTGACTTTC.

This clone showed up just a few times. This rearrangement joins TRBV19 to TRBJ1-6; no clear D gene. The CDR3 is 16 amino acids. Trimming stripped 1 base from V and 7 bases from J, with 14 bases between. Germline V gives CDR1 LNHDA, CDR2 SQIVND (reference sequence). CDR3 residues: CASSIGGEGWNSPLHF. DNA of the CDR3: TGTGCCAGTAGTATAGGAGGCGAGGGTTGGAATTCACCCCTCCACTTT.